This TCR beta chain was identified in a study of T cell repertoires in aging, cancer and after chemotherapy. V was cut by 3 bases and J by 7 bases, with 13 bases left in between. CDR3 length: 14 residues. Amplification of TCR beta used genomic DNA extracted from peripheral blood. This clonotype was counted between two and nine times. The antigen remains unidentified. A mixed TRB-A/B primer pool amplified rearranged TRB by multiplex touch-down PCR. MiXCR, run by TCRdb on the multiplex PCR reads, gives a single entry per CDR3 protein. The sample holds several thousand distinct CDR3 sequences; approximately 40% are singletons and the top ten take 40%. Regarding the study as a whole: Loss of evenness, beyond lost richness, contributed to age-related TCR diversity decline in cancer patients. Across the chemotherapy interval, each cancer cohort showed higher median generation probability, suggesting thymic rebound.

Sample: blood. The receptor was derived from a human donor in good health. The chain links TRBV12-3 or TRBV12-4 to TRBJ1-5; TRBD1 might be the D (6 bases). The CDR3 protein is CASSFRGATQPQHF. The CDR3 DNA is TGTGCCAGCAGTTTCCGGGGGGCAACGCAGCCCCAGCATTTT.